One sample yielded the 20 T cell receptor beta chains listed below, sequenced in a study of STAT3 mutations in large granular lymphocyte leukemia. Study-level findings and limits: In T-cell large granular lymphocyte leukemia, about half of patients showed multiple immunodominant subclonotypes.

Profiled with immunoSEQ multiplex PCR; TCRdb holds only in-frame clones, not every one. The sample lists about 24,000 clones, approximately 94% occurring once. These receptors' targets are unknown. Material: peripheral blood mononuclear cells. All receptors derive from a man aged 40-49 years with T-cell large granular lymphocyte leukemia. Some clones in this sample may be carry-over from other donors' samples.

The V call is TRBV18, the J call TRBJ1-1; a weak D match, TRBD1 (6 bases). This CDR3 has 13 residues. The V end lost 3 bases, the J end lost 7 bases, and 12 bases lay between the germline ends. The germline gives CDR1 KGHSH, CDR2 LQKENI. The CDR3 sequence: CASSPSRTVEAFF. CDR3 DNA sequence: TGTGCCAGCTCACCGTCCAGGACAGTTGAAGCTTTCTTT.

V usage is TRBV6-1 and J usage is TRBJ2-5; tentative D call: TRBD2 (6 bases). Germline CDR1 and CDR2: MNHNS and SASEGT. The CDR3 length is 13 residues. The V gene lost 6 bases and the J gene lost 3 bases, with 11 bases spanning the gap. The chain's CDR3 is CASSPTREETQYF. The CDR3, as DNA: TGTGCCAGCAGCCCGACTAGGGAAGAGACCCAGTACTTC.

The chain employs TRBV7-8 and TRBJ1-1; no clear D. V lost 1 base and J lost 3, with 6 bases in between. Germline V gene data show CDR1 as SGHVS and CDR2 as FQNEAQ. The CDR3 is 13 amino acids. The CDR3 is CASSLERDTEAFF. In nucleotides, the CDR3 is TGTGCCAGCAGCTTAGAACGGGACACTGAAGCTTTCTTT.

This rearrangement joins TRBV27 to TRBJ1-5; no reliable D call. The CDR3 length is 13 residues. The germline gives CDR1 MNHEY, CDR2 SMNVEV (reference sequence). V dropped 6 bases and J dropped 10 bases, with 16 bases sitting between them. The CDR3 here is CASSLVPLSPQHF. DNA of the CDR3: TGTGCCAGCAGCCTCGTCCCTCTTTCACCCCAGCATTTT.

The chain employs TRBV18 and TRBJ1-1; D is unclear. The CDR3 extends over 12 amino acids. Looked up from germline, CDR1 is KGHSH and CDR2 is LQKENI. Trimming removed 2 bases at V and 7 bases at J, with 8 bases between. The CDR3 coding sequence is TGTGCCAGCTCACCATTAGCTGATGAAGCTTTCTTT. This gives the protein CASSPLADEAFF.

The rearrangement links TRBV6-6 to TRBJ2-7; possible D gene TRBD1, 6 bases. The V gene lost 2 bases and the J gene lost 5 bases, with 19 bases spanning the gap. Germline V gene data show CDR1 as MNHNY and CDR2 as SVGAGI (reference sequence). The CDR3 contains 16 residues. CDR3 in amino acids: CASSYPSPGQNNEQYF. The CDR3 nucleotides read TGTGCCAGCAGTTACCCTAGTCCGGGACAAAATAACGAGCAGTACTTC.

The chain combines TRBV7-9 with TRBJ1-2, with D hard to call. Germline lookup yields CDR1 SEHNR and CDR2 FQNEAQ (reference sequence). The length of the CDR3 is 12 residues. V was trimmed by 1 base and J by 6 bases, leaving 6 bases between them. CDR3 in DNA: TGTGCCAGCAGCTTAGGTGGGGATGGCTACACCTTC. It yields the protein CASSLGGDGYTF.

This chain joins TRBV5-8 and TRBJ1-1; TRBD1 might be the D (5 bases). Germline V gene lookup returns CDR1 SGHTS and CDR2 YDEGEE. The CDR3 is 14 residues long. V dropped 6 bases and J dropped 1 base, with 13 bases sitting between them. The CDR3 DNA follows: TGTGCCAGCACTACGGGGCAGCCGAACACTGAAGCTTTCTTT. Protein sequence: CASTTGQPNTEAFF. Using reference TRBV5-8 and TRBJ1-1 for the parts outside the CDR3, the full variable domain is EAGVTQSPTHLIKTRGQQATLRCSPISGHTSVYWYQQALGLGLQFLLWYDEGEERNRGNFPPRFSGRQFPNYSSELNVNALELEDSALYLCASTTGQPNTEAFFGQGTRLTVV.

V usage is TRBV7-7 and J usage is TRBJ2-7, with D hard to call. V lost 1 base and J 6 bases, leaving 10 bases between the germline ends. Germline-derived CDR1 and CDR2 are SSHAT and FNYEAQ (reference sequence). This CDR3 region has 13 residues. The CDR3 is CASSLDRTSEQYF. The CDR3 coding sequence is TGTGCCAGCAGCTTAGACCGTACATCCGAGCAGTACTTC.

J is TRBJ2-7 and V is TRBV6-5; TRBD1 agrees at 11 bases. The CDR3 covers 15 residues. V shed 6 bases, J shed 5 bases, and the junction held 9 bases outside the gene matches. Looked up from germline, CDR1 is MNHEY and CDR2 is SVGAGI. The chain's CDR3 is CASSSRTGGSDEQYF. CDR3 nucleotides: TGTGCCAGCAGCTCTAGGACAGGGGGCAGCGACGAGCAGTACTTC.

V and J are TRBV30 and TRBJ1-2, with 9 bases that match TRBD1. CDR1 is GTSNPN, CDR2 SVGIG, per germline (reference sequence). V gave up 1 base and J gave up 4 bases; unmatched junction bases: 7. The CDR3 covers 15 residues. CDR3 in amino acids: CAWSGRDRVLYGYTF. CDR3 DNA sequence: TGTGCCTGGAGTGGACGGGACAGGGTCCTCTATGGCTACACCTTC. The whole variable domain, filled in from reference TRBV30 and TRBJ1-2, reads SQTIHQWPATLVQPVGSPLSLECTVEGTSNPNLYWYRQAAGRGLQLLFYSVGIGQISSEVPQNLSASRPQDRQFILSSKKLLLSDSGFYLCAWSGRDRVLYGYTFGSGTRLTVV.

This clone was recorded only once. CDR3 nucleotides: TGCAGCGTTGAAGATACGACAGACTCCTACGAGCAGTACTTC. This encodes CSVEDTTDSYEQYF. The chain links TRBV29-1 to TRBJ2-7; TRBD1 is a possible D gene (5 bases). The CDR3 length is 14 residues. The V and J ends lost 0 bases and 0 bases respectively, with 9 bases between them. The germline V gene encodes CDR1 SQVTM and CDR2 ANQGSEA.

This clone was found once. V and J are TRBV19 and TRBJ2-1; TRBD1 might be the D (7 bases). The CDR3 consists of 15 residues. The V end was cut by 6 bases, the J end by 5 bases, with 17 bases between. Germline V lookup: CDR1 LNHDA, CDR2 SQIVND (reference sequence). This CDR3 reads CASRSQGLANNEQFF. In DNA, the CDR3 is TGTGCCAGTAGGTCACAGGGGCTAGCGAACAATGAGCAGTTCTTC.

The chain carries TRBV9 and TRBJ2-3; 9 bases are a match to TRBD1. Looked up from germline, CDR1 is SGDLS and CDR2 is YYNGEE. V dropped 2 bases and J dropped 4; count of bases not matched to a gene: 5. This CDR3 comprises 15 residues. The CDR3 loop reads CASSVVDRGPDTQYF. The CDR3 nucleotides read TGTGCCAGCAGCGTTGTGGACAGGGGCCCAGATACGCAGTATTTT.

The chain couples TRBV6-5 to TRBJ1-4; the D is unclear. V was pared by 6 bases and J by 7 bases, with 15 bases between. The CDR3 totals 14 residues. Germline CDR1 is MNHEY and CDR2 is SVGAGI. CDR3 bases: TGTGCCAGCAGCCCCGAACTGGGAGGTGAAAAACTGTTTTTT. Protein product: CASSPELGGEKLFF.

This chain links TRBV7-2 with TRBJ1-2, with D uncertain. V dropped 1 base and J dropped 2 bases, with 8 bases sitting between them. The V gene's germline CDR1 is SGHTA and CDR2 FQGNSA. This CDR3 is built from 14 residues. The CDR3, as DNA: TGTGCCAGCAGCTTAGATGTCCCAAACTATGGCTACACCTTC. It encodes CASSLDVPNYGYTF.

This chain connects TRBV28 to TRBJ1-5; D is uncertain. The length of the CDR3 is 13 residues. The germline gives CDR1 MDHEN, CDR2 SYDVKM. Trimming removed 4 bases from V and 7 bases from J, with 11 bases in between. This CDR3 reads CASSWVSNQPQHF. The CDR3 region has the DNA TGTGCCAGCAGTTGGGTCTCCAACCAGCCCCAGCATTTT.

This sequence joins TRBV6-5 and TRBJ2-7, with TRBD1 identical over 11 bases. V was clipped by 10 bases and J by 4 bases; unmatched bases: 6. CDR1 MNHEY and CDR2 SVGAGI come from the germline V gene. There are 13 residues in the CDR3. The CDR3 protein is CATGQGAWYEQYF. The CDR3 DNA follows: TGTGCCACCGGACAGGGGGCATGGTACGAGCAGTACTTC.

V is TRBV7-8 and J is TRBJ1-2; 7 bases line up with TRBD1. With V trimmed by 1 base and J by 4 bases, 3 bases remained unmatched. Looked up from germline, CDR1 is SGHVS and CDR2 is FQNEAQ. This CDR3 is 14 amino acids long. This CDR3 is CASSLGRQGYGYTF. The CDR3 bases are TGTGCCAGCAGCTTAGGACGACAGGGCTATGGCTACACCTTC.

The CDR3, as DNA: TGTGCCAGCTCACCACGGGACGACAGGGGCCTAGGGGGTGGCTACACCTTC. Translated, it gives CASSPRDDRGLGGGYTF. J is TRBJ1-2 and V is TRBV18; 8 positions match TRBD1. The CDR3 covers 17 residues. Germline V CDR1 and CDR2: KGHSH, LQKENI. J was trimmed by 7 bases and V by 1 base; bases with no gene match: 14.